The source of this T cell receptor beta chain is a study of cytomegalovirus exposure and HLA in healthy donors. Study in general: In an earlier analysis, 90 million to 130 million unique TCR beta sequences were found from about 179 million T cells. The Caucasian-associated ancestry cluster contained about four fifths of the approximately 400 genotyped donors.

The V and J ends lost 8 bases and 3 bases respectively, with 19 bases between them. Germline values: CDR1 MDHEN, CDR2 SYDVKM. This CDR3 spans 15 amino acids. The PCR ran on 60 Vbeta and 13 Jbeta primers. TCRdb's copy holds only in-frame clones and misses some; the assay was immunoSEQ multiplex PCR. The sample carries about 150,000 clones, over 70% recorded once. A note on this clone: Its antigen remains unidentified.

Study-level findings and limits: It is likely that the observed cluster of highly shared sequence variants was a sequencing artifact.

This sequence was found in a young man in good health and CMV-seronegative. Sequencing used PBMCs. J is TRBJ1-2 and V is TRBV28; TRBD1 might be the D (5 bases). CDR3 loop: CASGTPGLWDYGYTF. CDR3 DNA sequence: TGTGCCAGCGGGACTCCGGGACTGTGGGACTATGGCTACACCTTC.